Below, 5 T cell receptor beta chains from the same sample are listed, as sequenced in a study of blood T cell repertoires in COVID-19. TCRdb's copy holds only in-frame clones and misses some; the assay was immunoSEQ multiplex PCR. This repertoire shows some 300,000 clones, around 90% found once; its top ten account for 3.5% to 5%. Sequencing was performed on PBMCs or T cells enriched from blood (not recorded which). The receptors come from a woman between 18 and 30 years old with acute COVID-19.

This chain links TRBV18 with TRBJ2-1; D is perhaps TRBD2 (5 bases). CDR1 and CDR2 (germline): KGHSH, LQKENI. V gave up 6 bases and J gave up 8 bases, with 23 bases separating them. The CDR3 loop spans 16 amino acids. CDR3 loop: CASSPLPGLRMYEQFF. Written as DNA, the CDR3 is TGTGCCAGCTCTCCCCTCCCCGGACTCCGGATGTATGAGCAGTTCTTC.

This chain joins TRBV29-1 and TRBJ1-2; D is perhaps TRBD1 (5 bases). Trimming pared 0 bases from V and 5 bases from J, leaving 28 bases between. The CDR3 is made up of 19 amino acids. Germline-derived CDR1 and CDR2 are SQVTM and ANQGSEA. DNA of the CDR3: TGCAGCGTTGAAGATCCGGCGGTAGCAACATTCGGACGGGGGTATGGCTACACCTTC. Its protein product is CSVEDPAVATFGRGYGYTF.

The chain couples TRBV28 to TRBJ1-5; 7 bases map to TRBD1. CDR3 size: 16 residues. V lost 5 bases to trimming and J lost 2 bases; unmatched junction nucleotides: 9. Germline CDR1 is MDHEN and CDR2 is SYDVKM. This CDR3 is CASSNTGTAGNQPQHF. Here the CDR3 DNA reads TGTGCCAGCAGTAATACAGGGACAGCGGGCAATCAGCCCCAGCATTTT.

CDR3 in DNA: TGTGCCAGCAGCCCGACAGGGTTGGAGGGAAAACTGTTTTTT. This translates into CASSPTGLEGKLFF. The chain uses TRBV6-5 and TRBJ1-4; 7 nucleotides line up with TRBD1. Germline loops: CDR1 MNHEY, CDR2 SVGAGI. The V and J ends lost 6 bases and 10 bases, in that order; junction bases with no gene match: 11. The CDR3 totals 14 residues.

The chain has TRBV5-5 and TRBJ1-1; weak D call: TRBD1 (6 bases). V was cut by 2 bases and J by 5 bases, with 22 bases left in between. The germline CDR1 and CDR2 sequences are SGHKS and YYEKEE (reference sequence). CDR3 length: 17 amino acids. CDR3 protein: CASSFGSTGWGGTEAFF. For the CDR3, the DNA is TGTGCCAGCAGCTTCGGTTCGACAGGCTGGGGGGGAACTGAAGCTTTCTTT.